The clone carrying this T cell receptor (beta chain) came up a few times. The antigen is unknown. Reverse transcribing all isolated RNA meant expressed TCRB transcripts were sequenced. Method: immunoSEQ multiplex PCR; TCRdb's copy keeps in-frame clones and lacks some. Of 300,000 or so clones in the sample, approximately 13% were seen once. This CDR3 spans 15 amino acids. Germline V gene sequence: CDR1 SGHTA, CDR2 FQGNSA. Unmatched junction bases numbered 5, after V lost 5 bases and J lost 2 bases. The data were obtained in a study of beta chain features in type 1 diabetes. Findings of the study overall: Type 1 diabetes patients had moderately but significantly shorter TCRB CDR3s in all four CD4+ subsets.

The chain uses TRBV7-2 and TRBJ2-7, with TRBD1 matching 11 bases. The sample consisted of naive CD4+ T cells from blood. The clonotype originates from a woman aged 18-29 years with type 1 diabetes. The CDR3 sequence: CASSPGTGGPYEQYV. DNA for the CDR3: TGTGCCAGCAGCCCGGGGACAGGGGGACCCTACGAGCAGTACGTC.